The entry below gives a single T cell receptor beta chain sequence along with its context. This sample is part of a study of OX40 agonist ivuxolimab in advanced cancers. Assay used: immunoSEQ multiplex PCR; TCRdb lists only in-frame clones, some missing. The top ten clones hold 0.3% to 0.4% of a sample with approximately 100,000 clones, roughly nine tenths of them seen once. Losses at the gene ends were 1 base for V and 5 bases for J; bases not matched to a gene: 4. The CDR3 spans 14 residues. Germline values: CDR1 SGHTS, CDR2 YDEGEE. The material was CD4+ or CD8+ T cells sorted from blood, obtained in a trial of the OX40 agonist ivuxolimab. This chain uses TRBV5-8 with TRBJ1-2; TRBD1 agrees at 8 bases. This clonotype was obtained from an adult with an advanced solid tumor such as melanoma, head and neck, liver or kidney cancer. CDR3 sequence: CASSLRGQVYGYTF. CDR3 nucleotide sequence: TGTGCCAGCAGCTTGAGGGGACAGGTTTATGGCTACACCTTC. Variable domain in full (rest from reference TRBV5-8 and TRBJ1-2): EAGVTQSPTHLIKTRGQQATLRCSPISGHTSVYWYQQALGLGLQFLLWYDEGEERNRGNFPPRFSGRQFPNYSSELNVNALELEDSALYLCASSLRGQVYGYTFGSGTRLTVV.